These 25 T cell receptor beta chains came from one sample sequenced in a study of blood T cell repertoires in COVID-19. Generated by immunoSEQ multiplex PCR, the TCRdb table keeps only in-frame clones and is missing some. The data show about 250,000 clones, with 70% to 90% seen just once and roughly 3.1% held by the top ten. The sequenced sample consisted of peripheral blood. These receptors were obtained from a young man with active or convalescent COVID-19.

The chain employs TRBV30 and TRBJ1-2; tentative D call: TRBD1 (5 bases). Germline V gene data show CDR1 as GTSNPN and CDR2 as SVGIG (reference sequence). The CDR3 contains 13 residues. V was trimmed by 0 bases and J by 8 bases, leaving 13 bases between them. The DNA of the CDR3 is TGTGCCTGGAGTGTAGGTCAGGGAGGAGGCTACACCTTC. Its protein product is CAWSVGQGGGYTF.

This sequence joins TRBV7-3 and TRBJ2-3; the D is unclear. The CDR3 length is 12 residues. Trimming left V 3 bases short and J 4 bases short, with 5 bases between. Germline CDR1 reads SGHTA; CDR2 reads FQGTGA. This CDR3 reads CASSFQSDTQYF. CDR3 nucleotides: TGTGCCAGCAGCTTTCAGTCAGATACGCAGTATTTT.

This chain uses TRBV7-9 with TRBJ1-2; perhaps TRBD1 as D (6 bases). The CDR3 totals 15 residues. Trimming left V 1 base short and J 6 bases short, with 15 bases between. Germline V gene data show CDR1 as SEHNR and CDR2 as FQNEAQ (reference sequence). CDR3 sequence reads: CASSLGAGEVHGYTF. The CDR3 nucleotides are TGTGCCAGCAGCTTAGGGGCAGGGGAAGTCCATGGCTACACCTTC.

The rearrangement joins TRBV9 to TRBJ2-1; 8 nucleotides align to TRBD2. The V and J ends lost 3 bases and 4 bases, in that order; junction bases with no gene match: 3. The CDR3 runs 14 residues. Germline CDR1 SGDLS, CDR2 YYNGEE. The CDR3 loop is CASSAGGAYNEQFF. The DNA of the CDR3 is TGTGCCAGCAGCGCCGGGGGGGCATACAATGAGCAGTTCTTC.

This clone was detected only once. The DNA for the CDR3 is TGCGCCAGCAGCCAGGGACTAGCGGACACAGATACGCAGTATTTT. It yields the protein CASSQGLADTDTQYF. The chain uses TRBV5-1 and TRBJ2-3; TRBD2 agrees at 11 bases. The CDR3 runs 15 residues. V lost 4 bases, J lost 2 bases, and 3 bases stayed unmatched. Germline values: CDR1 SGHRS, CDR2 YFSETQ.

The rearrangement links TRBV21-1 to TRBJ2-3; the DNA was not used to check the table's D call, TRBD1. TRBV21-1 is labeled a pseudogene. The CDR3 contains 17 residues. CDR3 residues: CASSARQDLLCTDTQYF. CDR3 DNA: TGTGCCAGCAGCGCGAGACAGGACCTACTATGCACAGATACGCAGTATTTT.

The chain recombines TRBV18 with TRBJ2-1; D gene uncertain. This CDR3 has 11 amino acids. Trimming shortened V by 5 bases and J by 5 bases, and 4 bases separated the two germline ends. Germline V gives CDR1 KGHSH, CDR2 LQKENI. The CDR3 region has the DNA TGTGCCAGCTCAATAAACAATGAGCAGTTCTTC. Its protein is CASSINNEQFF.

The gene calls are TRBV4-3 and TRBJ1-6; D uncertain. From germline, CDR1 is LGHNA and CDR2 YSLEER. The CDR3 runs 14 residues. The V and J ends lost 2 bases and 9 bases respectively, with 11 bases between them. The CDR3 DNA reads as TGCGCCAGCAGCCAATTGTCCGCGGGTTCACCCCTCCACTTT. Translating gives CASSQLSAGSPLHF.

The gene calls are TRBV7-2 and TRBJ1-6; possibly TRBD1 for D (6 bases). Trimming pared 4 bases from V and 7 bases from J, leaving 11 bases between. CDR1 is SGHTA and CDR2 is FQGNSA in the germline V gene. The CDR3 consists of 14 residues. The CDR3: CASSYRVSNSPLHF. The CDR3 DNA is TGTGCCAGCAGCTACAGGGTGTCGAATTCACCCCTCCACTTT.

This chain joins TRBV5-6 and TRBJ1-4, with TRBD1 as a possible D gene (5 bases). Trimming stripped 4 bases from V and 8 bases from J, with 18 bases between. The CDR3 extends over 15 amino acids. The germline V gene encodes CDR1 SGHDT and CDR2 YYEEEE. The CDR3 DNA is TGTGCCAGCAGCCCAGGGTATGGGCGGCTCGAAAAACTGTTTTTT. This gives the protein CASSPGYGRLEKLFF.

The V call is TRBV18, the J call TRBJ2-7, with D perhaps TRBD1 (6 bases). Deletions cut 6 bases from V and 2 bases from J, with 17 bases between. Germline V lookup: CDR1 KGHSH, CDR2 LQKENI. The CDR3 loop spans 15 amino acids. The CDR3 loop reads CASSTETGLAYEQYF. CDR3 nucleotide sequence: TGTGCCAGCTCTACGGAGACAGGACTCGCCTACGAGCAGTACTTC.

The chain has TRBV9 and TRBJ2-7, with D perhaps matching TRBD2 (6 bases). Trimming left V 0 bases short and J 8 bases short, with 18 bases between. The CDR3 runs to 15 residues. Germline loops: CDR1 SGDLS, CDR2 YYNGEE. Here the CDR3 DNA reads TGTGCCAGCAGCGTAGACGGGGGAGCCCCCAACAAGCAGTACTTC. Translation: CASSVDGGAPNKQYF. The complete variable domain, with remaining parts taken from reference TRBV9 and TRBJ2-7, reads DSGVTQTPKHLITATGQRVTLRCSPRSGDLSVYWYQQSLDQGLQFLIQYYNGEERAKGNILERFSAQQFPDLHSELNLSSLELGDSALYFCASSVDGGAPNKQYFGPGTRLTVT.

The CDR3: CATSDSEAFF. The DNA of the CDR3 is TGTGCCACATCCGACTCTGAAGCTTTCTTT. This chain joins TRBV15 and TRBJ1-1; no reliable D call. The V gene's germline CDR1 is LNHNV and CDR2 YYDKDF (reference sequence). There are 10 residues in the CDR3. V lost 9 bases to trimming and J lost 6 bases, with 8 bases between them. The whole variable domain, filled in from reference TRBV15 and TRBJ1-1, reads DAMVIQNPRYQVTQFGKPVTLSCSQTLNHNVMYWYQQKSSQAPKLLFHYYDKDFNNEADTPDNFQSRRPNTSFCFLDIRSPGLGDTAMYLCATSDSEAFFGQGTRLTVV.

The chain is built from TRBV28 and TRBJ1-1; maybe TRBD1 (5 bases). CDR1 and CDR2 from the germline V gene are MDHEN and SYDVKM. This CDR3 is 14 amino acids long. Trimming cost V 6 bases and J 1 base, with 12 bases left between them. Written as DNA, the CDR3 is TGTGCCAGCAGGGAGGGACGGTGGAACACTGAAGCTTTCTTT. Translation: CASREGRWNTEAFF.

The CDR3 is CSVDTTSGRTYEQYF. CDR3 coding DNA: TGCAGCGTCGATACAACTAGCGGGAGGACCTACGAGCAGTACTTC. V is TRBV29-1 and J is TRBJ2-7, with 12 bases identical to TRBD2. V shed 6 bases and J 2 bases; nucleotides not matched to a gene: 8. CDR3 length: 15 residues. Looked up from germline, CDR1 is SQVTM and CDR2 is ANQGSEA.

V is TRBV10-3 and J is TRBJ2-3; TRBD2 matches at 10 bases. This CDR3 is built from 15 residues. Germline V CDR1 and CDR2: ENHRY, SYGVKD. With 2 bases clipped from V and 5 bases from J, the junction kept 4 bases outside the gene matches. In nucleotides, the CDR3 is TGTGCCATCAGTGAGATAAGACTAGCGGGAGATACGCAGTATTTT. Translating gives CAISEIRLAGDTQYF.

This sequence joins TRBV5-4 and TRBJ2-1; possibly TRBD1 for D (5 bases). The CDR3 runs to 13 residues. Germline lookup yields CDR1 SGHNT and CDR2 YYREEE (reference sequence). Trimming took off 4 bases at V and 6 bases at J, with 11 bases between the two ends. CDR3 residues: CASSTVTGNEQFF. Written as DNA, the CDR3 is TGTGCCAGCAGCACCGTCACAGGCAATGAGCAGTTCTTC.

V is TRBV9 and J is TRBJ1-2, with 9 bases identical to TRBD1. CDR1 SGDLS and CDR2 YYNGEE come from the germline V gene. This CDR3 comprises 15 residues. With 4 bases clipped from V and 1 base from J, the junction kept 5 bases outside the gene matches. In DNA form, the CDR3 reads TGTGCCAGCAGCCCTTGGACAGGGGATAACTATGGCTACACCTTC. Protein sequence: CASSPWTGDNYGYTF.

There are a few counts of this clone. This chain joins TRBV6-5 and TRBJ2-5; D possibly corresponds to TRBD1 (6 bases). This CDR3 contains 15 residues. The germline CDR1 and CDR2 sequences are MNHEY and SVGAGI. The V and J ends lost 6 bases and 7 bases respectively, with 21 bases between them. The CDR3 reads CASRTRQGPRGTQYF. For the CDR3, the DNA is TGTGCCAGCAGAACACGGCAGGGGCCCCGTGGGACCCAGTACTTC.

The J gene is TRBJ1-1, the V gene TRBV29-1, with D unresolved. Trimming pared 2 bases from V and 2 bases from J, leaving 6 bases between. CDR1 is SQVTM and CDR2 is ANQGSEA in the germline V gene. The CDR3 length is 12 residues. Here the CDR3 reads CSVEQANTEAFF. CDR3 coding DNA: TGCAGCGTTGAACAGGCCAACACTGAAGCTTTCTTT.

This chain links TRBV5-1 with TRBJ1-3; D remains ambiguous. CDR1 is SGHRS, CDR2 YFSETQ, per germline. This CDR3 has 16 amino acids. V gave up 1 base and J gave up 1 base, with 12 bases separating them. CDR3 region: CASSLSIGVSGNTIYF. In DNA form, the CDR3 reads TGCGCCAGCAGCTTGTCGATCGGGGTTTCTGGAAACACCATATATTTT.

This rearrangement joins TRBV7-9 to TRBJ2-1; 15 nucleotides agree with TRBD2. Germline CDR1 is SEHNR and CDR2 is FQNEAQ (reference sequence). The V gene end was trimmed by 5 bases and the J gene end by 12 bases; junction bases not matched to a gene: 14. The CDR3 extends over 17 amino acids. CDR3 amino acids: CASSPGPGLAGGPGQFF. The CDR3 DNA reads as TGTGCCAGCAGCCCCGGCCCCGGACTAGCGGGGGGGCCAGGGCAGTTCTTC.

This sequence joins TRBV15 and TRBJ2-1; TRBD2 aligns across 7 bases. Trimming removed 2 bases from V and 4 bases from J; junction bases left unmatched: 8. Germline V gene lookup returns CDR1 LNHNV and CDR2 YYDKDF (reference sequence). CDR3 size: 16 residues. The CDR3 DNA is TGTGCCACCAGCAGACTACGGGGGGTGGGGTACAATGAGCAGTTCTTC. Protein product: CATSRLRGVGYNEQFF. The full variable domain, its missing parts supplied by reference TRBV15 and TRBJ2-1, is DAMVIQNPRYQVTQFGKPVTLSCSQTLNHNVMYWYQQKSSQAPKLLFHYYDKDFNNEADTPDNFQSRRPNTSFCFLDIRSPGLGDTAMYLCATSRLRGVGYNEQFFGPGTRLTVL.

The chain is built from TRBV19 and TRBJ1-2; possibly TRBD1 for D (5 bases). This CDR3 has 14 residues. V was trimmed by 7 bases and J by 0 bases, leaving 12 bases between them. The germline V gene encodes CDR1 LNHDA and CDR2 SQIVND (reference sequence). As DNA, the CDR3 is TGTGCCAGTACCTGGACATCCGCTAACTATGGCTACACCTTC. It yields the protein CASTWTSANYGYTF. Full variable domain (remainder filled in from reference TRBV19 and TRBJ1-2): DGGITQSPKYLFRKEGQNVTLSCEQNLNHDAMYWYRQDPGQGLRLIYYSQIVNDFQKGDIAEGYSVSREKKESFPLTVTSAQKNPTAFYLCASTWTSANYGYTFGSGTRLTVV.

The chain employs TRBV10-3 and TRBJ2-3, with 7 bases aligning to TRBD1. This CDR3 contains 14 residues. CDR1 is ENHRY and CDR2 is SYGVKD in the germline V gene. The J segment lost 5 bases and the V segment lost 0 bases, leaving 2 bases of the junction unmatched. The CDR3 here is CAISESRGQDTQYF. CDR3 bases: TGTGCCATCAGTGAGTCGAGGGGGCAAGATACGCAGTATTTT.